Below, 10 T cell receptor beta chains from the same sample are listed, as sequenced in a study of human T cells and chemical hapten exposure. Time point specified: patch test 2, 6 weeks after DPC sensitization. Treatment of the sample: therapeutic diphenylcyclopropenone sensitization with weekly scalp DPC. TCRdb re-called the RACE reads with MiXCR, one entry per CDR3 protein. Found here are just over 350,000 distinct CDR3 sequences, about 6% of them singletons; the top ten hold around 5.6%. The sample consisted of whole blood, taken in connection with sensitization to the hapten diphenylcyclopropenone (DPC). The receptors shown here come from a woman between 18 and 29 years old with alopecia areata. Some clones in this sample may be carry-over from other donors' samples.

The chain joins TRBV20-1 to TRBJ2-2; D is perhaps TRBD2 (5 bases). The V end was cut by 5 bases, the J end by 5 bases, with 9 bases between. The CDR3 spans 12 residues. Germline CDR1 DFQATT, CDR2 SNEGSKA (reference sequence). CDR3 region: CSAETRTGELFF. Here the CDR3 DNA reads TGCAGTGCTGAAACTAGAACCGGGGAGCTGTTTTTT.

This sequence joins TRBV6-2 or TRBV6-3 and TRBJ1-3; unclear D gene. Trimming left V 6 bases short and J 4 bases short, with 7 bases between. Germline CDR1 reads MNHEY; CDR2 reads SVGEGT. The CDR3 contains 12 residues. The CDR3 spells CASRPYGNTIYF. CDR3 DNA sequence: TGTGCCAGCAGACCCTACGGAAACACCATATATTTT.

V is TRBV27 and J is TRBJ1-5; no definite D call. Trimming cost V 10 bases and J 3 bases, with 19 bases left between them. Germline V gene sequence: CDR1 MNHEY, CDR2 SMNVEV (reference sequence). The CDR3 is 15 amino acids. CDR3 protein: CATLPRAIDNQPQHF. The CDR3 nucleotides read TGTGCCACACTCCCGCGGGCCATCGACAATCAGCCCCAGCATTTT.

This clonotype qualifies as large. The V and J genes are TRBV4-3 and TRBJ1-2; D is ambiguous. The CDR3 runs to 15 residues. Trimming pared 0 bases from V and 0 bases from J, leaving 8 bases between. The germline CDR1 and CDR2 sequences are LGHNA and YSLEER. CDR3 nucleotide sequence: TGCGCCAGCAGCCAAGAATTACAGTCTAACTATGGCTACACCTTC. Protein product: CASSQELQSNYGYTF.

This clonotype came up a few times. The chain has TRBV20-1 and TRBJ1-6; 9 positions match TRBD1. Unmatched junction bases numbered 5, after V lost 2 bases and J lost 6 bases. The CDR3 extends over 15 amino acids. From germline, CDR1 is DFQATT and CDR2 SNEGSKA (reference sequence). The CDR3 DNA sequence: TGCAGTGCTAGATTAACGGGACAGGGTAATTCACCCCTCCACTTT. It codes for CSARLTGQGNSPLHF.

This clonotype has ten or more counts. J is TRBJ2-3 and V is TRBV12-3 or TRBV12-4, with TRBD2 matching 7 bases. This CDR3 is built from 15 residues. Trimming removed 2 bases from V and 5 bases from J; junction bases left unmatched: 7. The CDR3: CASSLSGGLQDTQYF. The CDR3 DNA follows: TGTGCCAGCAGTTTATCGGGGGGATTACAAGATACGCAGTATTTT.

This clonotype appeared many times. At one end the junction does not follow the germline gene, possibly because of a read error. This sequence joins TRBV18 and TRBJ1-4; D gene uncertain. The CDR3 contains 14 residues. Germline loops: CDR1 KGHSH, CDR2 LQKENI. The CDR3 loop is CASSPTATNEKLFF. CDR3 DNA: TGCGCCAGCAGCCCGACGGCAACTAATGAAAAACTGTTTTTT. The full variable domain, with the rest looked up from reference TRBV18 and TRBJ1-4, is NAGVMQNPRHLVRRRGQEARLRCSPMKGHSHVYWYRQLPEEGLKFMVYLQKENIIDESGMPKERFSAEFPKEGPSILRIQQVVRGDSAAYFCASSPTATNEKLFFGSGTQLSVL.

In this sample, this clonotype turned up many times. The chain is built from TRBV3-1 and TRBJ1-5; 7 bases are a match to TRBD1. This CDR3 has 14 amino acids. Trimming removed 5 bases from V and 1 base from J; junction bases left unmatched: 2. Germline-derived CDR1 and CDR2 are LGHDT and YNNKEL (reference sequence). The CDR3 region has the DNA TGTGCCAGCAGCGGGGGACAGAGCAATCAGCCCCAGCATTTT. Its protein product is CASSGGQSNQPQHF.

In this sample, this clonotype turned up a few times. The chain carries TRBV3-1 and TRBJ1-1; D remains ambiguous. This CDR3 is built from 14 residues. The germline V gene encodes CDR1 LGHDT and CDR2 YNNKEL (reference sequence). Trimming pared 6 bases from V and 4 bases from J, leaving 15 bases between. CDR3 nucleotides: TGTGCCAGCAGAGACCTGTCCGAGGGCACTGAAGCTTTCTTT. The encoded protein is CASRDLSEGTEAFF.

A few counts support this clonotype. This chain uses TRBV7-3 with TRBJ2-7; perhaps TRBD1 as D (5 bases). This CDR3 is 15 amino acids long. Germline values: CDR1 SGHTA, CDR2 FQGTGA. The V gene lost 1 base and the J gene lost 2 bases, with 12 bases spanning the gap. The CDR3 bases are TGTGCCAGCAGCTTAAACCCAGGGTCTCCCTACGAGCAGTACTTC. Translating it yields CASSLNPGSPYEQYF.